This record concerns one T cell receptor beta chain sequence. The sample belongs to a study of T cell clones after liver transplantation. Study-level background: TCRbeta sequencing after a pre-transplant mixed lymphocyte reaction identified graft-donor-reactive clones, later tracked in post-transplant blood. Subjects received no induction therapy and standard immunosuppression until randomization at 12-24 months post-transplant.

CDR1 is SGHRS, CDR2 YFSETQ, per germline. CDR3 length: 17 amino acids. The V and J ends lost 2 bases and 5 bases, in that order; junction bases with no gene match: 11. TCRdb keeps only in-frame clones here, not all; method: immunoSEQ multiplex PCR. The data hold some 70,000 clones, with 80% observed a single time. This material consisted of CD4+ T cells from blood, taken before liver transplant. This TCR derives from a human donor who received a liver transplant. This sequence joins TRBV5-1 and TRBJ2-5; 11 bases are shared with TRBD2. CDR3 protein: CASSLSLAGGMSETQYF. DNA of the CDR3: TGCGCCAGCAGCTTAAGTCTAGCGGGAGGAATGTCGGAGACCCAGTACTTC.